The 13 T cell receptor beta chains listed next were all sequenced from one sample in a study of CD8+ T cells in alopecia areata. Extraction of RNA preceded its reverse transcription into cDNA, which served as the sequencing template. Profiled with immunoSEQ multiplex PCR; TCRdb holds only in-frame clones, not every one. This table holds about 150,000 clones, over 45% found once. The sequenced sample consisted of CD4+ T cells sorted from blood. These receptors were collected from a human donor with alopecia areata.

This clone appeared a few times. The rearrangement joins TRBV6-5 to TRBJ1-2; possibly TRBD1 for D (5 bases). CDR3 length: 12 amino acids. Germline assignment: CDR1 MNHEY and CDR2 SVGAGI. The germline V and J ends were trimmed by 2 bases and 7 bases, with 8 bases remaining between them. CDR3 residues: CASSYVQGGYTF. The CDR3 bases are TGTGCCAGCAGTTACGTGCAGGGTGGCTACACCTTC.

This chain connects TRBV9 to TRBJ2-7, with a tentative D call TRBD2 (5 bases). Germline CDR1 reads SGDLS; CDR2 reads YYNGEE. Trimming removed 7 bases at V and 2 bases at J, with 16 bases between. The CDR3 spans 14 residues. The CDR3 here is CASSTTSGTYEQYF. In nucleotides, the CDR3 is TGTGCCAGCTCTACGACCAGCGGCACCTACGAGCAGTACTTC.

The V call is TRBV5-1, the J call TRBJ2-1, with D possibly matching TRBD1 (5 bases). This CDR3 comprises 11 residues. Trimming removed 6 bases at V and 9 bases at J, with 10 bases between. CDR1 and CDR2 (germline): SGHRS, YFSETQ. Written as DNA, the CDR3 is TGCGCCAGCACAGACAGTCGTGAGCAGTTCTTC. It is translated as CASTDSREQFF.

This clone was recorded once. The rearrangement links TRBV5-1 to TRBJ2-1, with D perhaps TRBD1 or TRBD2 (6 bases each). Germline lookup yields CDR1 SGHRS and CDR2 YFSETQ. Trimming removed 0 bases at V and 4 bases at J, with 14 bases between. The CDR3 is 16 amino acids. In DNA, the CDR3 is TGCGCCAGCAGCTTGGACGGGGGCCCCACGTACAATGAGCAGTTCTTC. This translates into CASSLDGGPTYNEQFF.

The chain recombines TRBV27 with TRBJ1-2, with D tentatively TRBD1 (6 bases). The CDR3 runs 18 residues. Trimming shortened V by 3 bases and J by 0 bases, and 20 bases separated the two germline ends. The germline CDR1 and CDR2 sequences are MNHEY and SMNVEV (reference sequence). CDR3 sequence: CASSLGPGQFLANYGYTF. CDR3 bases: TGTGCCAGCAGTTTGGGCCCCGGACAGTTTCTAGCTAACTATGGCTACACCTTC.

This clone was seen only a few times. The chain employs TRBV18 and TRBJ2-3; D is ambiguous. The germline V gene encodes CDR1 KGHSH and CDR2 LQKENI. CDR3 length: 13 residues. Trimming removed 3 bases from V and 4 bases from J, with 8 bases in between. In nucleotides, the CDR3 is TGTGCCAGCTCACCGAAAGGGTCAGATACGCAGTATTTT. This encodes CASSPKGSDTQYF.

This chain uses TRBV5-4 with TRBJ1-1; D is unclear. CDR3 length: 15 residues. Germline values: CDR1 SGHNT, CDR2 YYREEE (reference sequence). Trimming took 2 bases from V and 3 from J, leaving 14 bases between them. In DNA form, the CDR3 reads TGTGCCAGCAGCTTCGCCCTTGGGTTGGACACTGAAGCTTTCTTT. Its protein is CASSFALGLDTEAFF.

CDR3 coding DNA: TGTGCCAGCAGTTTGGACCCTCCAGACTGGAGCTCCTACGAGCAGTACTTC. It specifies CASSLDPPDWSSYEQYF. The chain recombines TRBV27 with TRBJ2-7; no firm D call. There are 17 residues in the CDR3. The germline V gene has CDR1 MNHEY and CDR2 SMNVEV (reference sequence). V lost 3 bases, J lost 0 bases, and 18 bases lay in between.

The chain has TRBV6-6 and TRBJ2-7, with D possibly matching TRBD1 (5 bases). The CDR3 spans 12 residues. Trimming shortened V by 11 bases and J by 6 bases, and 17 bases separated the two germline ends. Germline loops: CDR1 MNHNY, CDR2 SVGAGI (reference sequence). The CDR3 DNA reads TGTGCCCATCGACAGTGGGGTGGCGAGCAGTACTTC. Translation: CAHRQWGGEQYF.

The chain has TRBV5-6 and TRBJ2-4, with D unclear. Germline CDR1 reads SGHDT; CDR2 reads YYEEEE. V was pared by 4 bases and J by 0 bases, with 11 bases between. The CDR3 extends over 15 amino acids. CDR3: CASSPNGVAKNIQYF. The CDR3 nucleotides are TGTGCCAGCAGCCCGAATGGGGTAGCCAAAAACATTCAGTACTTC.

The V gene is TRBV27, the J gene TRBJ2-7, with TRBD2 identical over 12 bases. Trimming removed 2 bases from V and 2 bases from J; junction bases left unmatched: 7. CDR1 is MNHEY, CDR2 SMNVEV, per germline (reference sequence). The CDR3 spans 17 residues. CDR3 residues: CASSLRPTSGSPYEQYF. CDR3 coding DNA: TGTGCCAGCAGTTTAAGGCCGACTAGCGGGAGTCCCTACGAGCAGTACTTC.

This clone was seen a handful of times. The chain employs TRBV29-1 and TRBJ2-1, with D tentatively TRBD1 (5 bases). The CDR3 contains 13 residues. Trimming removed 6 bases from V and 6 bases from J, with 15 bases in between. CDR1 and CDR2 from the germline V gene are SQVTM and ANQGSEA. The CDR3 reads CSVGQGQANEQFF. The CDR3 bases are TGCAGCGTCGGGCAGGGCCAGGCCAATGAGCAGTTCTTC.

In DNA form, the CDR3 reads TGTGCCAGCAGCCAAGGGACAGTAGGGAACGAGCAGTACTTC. Translation gives CASSQGTVGNEQYF. This chain joins TRBV4-2 and TRBJ2-7, with TRBD1 as a possible D gene (6 bases). CDR3 size: 14 residues. The V end was cut by 1 base, the J end by 5 bases, with 12 bases between. Germline CDR1 reads LGHNA; CDR2 reads YNFKEQ.